Listed below are T cell receptor beta chains from one sample, sequenced in a study of blood T cell repertoires in COVID-19. Some clones are missing from TCRdb's copy, which holds only in-frame ones; the method was immunoSEQ multiplex PCR. The sample has hundreds of thousands of clones, 81% seen once; the top ten hold 6.5% to 9%. Source material: peripheral blood. Receptors were obtained from an elderly woman with COVID-19, enrolled during active disease. The CDR3 runs from the conserved cysteine through the conserved F or W. The D gene is left open where the match is weak. The listing skips clone size in some rows; elsewhere it reads once, few, many or a size class.

V gene	D gene	J gene	clone size	CDR3 protein	CDR3 DNA
TRBV28	NA	TRBJ1-3	NA	CASNSGNTIYF	TGTGCCAGCAACTCCGGAAACACCATATATTTT
TRBV5-1	TRBD1	TRBJ1-2	NA	CASSLEGGTNYGYTF	TGCGCCAGCAGCTTGGAAGGGGGCACTAACTATGGCTACACCTTC
TRBV30	NA	TRBJ1-1	NA	CAWGGQPGTEAFF	TGTGCCTGGGGAGGACAACCAGGCACTGAAGCTTTCTTT
TRBV28	NA	TRBJ1-3	NA	CASSLRGASQSSGNTIYF	TGTGCCAGCAGTTTACGGGGGGCAAGCCAAAGCTCTGGAAACACCATATATTTT
TRBV6-6	TRBD2	TRBJ2-7	NA	CASSVEAGGGEQYF	TGTGCCAGCAGTGTGGAGGCGGGAGGGGGGGAGCAGTACTTC
TRBV29-1	NA	TRBJ2-5	few	CSVERQLKETQYF	TGCAGCGTTGAACGACAACTTAAAGAGACCCAGTACTTC
TRBV4-1	TRBD1	TRBJ1-4	NA	CASSQDSRDSEKLFF	TGCGCCAGCAGCCAAGATAGCCGGGACAGTGAAAAACTGTTTTTT
TRBV6-5	TRBD1	TRBJ1-1	NA	CASTAGGIRTEAFF	TGTGCCAGCACGGCAGGGGGTATTCGCACTGAAGCTTTCTTT
TRBV30	TRBD1	TRBJ2-5	NA	CAWSRDRVATQYF	TGTGCCTGGAGTCGGGACAGGGTGGCGACCCAGTACTTC
TRBV9	TRBD1	TRBJ2-1	NA	CASSVALGQGLYEQFF	TGTGCCAGCAGCGTGGCCTTGGGACAGGGGCTTTATGAGCAGTTCTTC
TRBV29-1	NA	TRBJ1-2	NA	CSAPGRGNGYTF	TGCAGCGCCCCGGGCAGGGGCAATGGCTACACCTTC
TRBV7-8	NA	TRBJ2-1	NA	CASTSVGYNEQFF	TGTGCCAGCACCTCGGTCGGCTACAATGAGCAGTTCTTC
TRBV27	NA	TRBJ2-5	NA	CASSLSRISLETQYF	TGTGCCAGCAGTCTGTCGAGGATATCCCTAGAGACCCAGTACTTC
TRBV3-1/TRBV3-2	NA	TRBJ1-5	NA	CASSQGGTSFRPQHF	TGTGCCAGCAGCCAAGGCGGGACTTCCTTTCGGCCCCAGCATTTT
TRBV3-1/TRBV3-2	TRBD1	TRBJ2-7	NA	CASSQESGGMGEQYF	TGTGCCAGCAGCCAAGAATCAGGGGGTATGGGCGAGCAGTACTTC
TRBV19	NA	TRBJ1-5	NA	CASSMLQAHQPQHF	TGTGCCAGTAGTATGCTACAGGCACATCAGCCCCAGCATTTT
TRBV7-2	NA	TRBJ2-2	NA	CASSFGGRNGELFF	TGTGCCAGCAGCTTCGGGGGGCGGAACGGGGAGCTGTTTTTT
TRBV2	TRBD1	TRBJ1-5	once	CASSARGREGNQPQHF	TGTGCCAGCAGTGCCAGGGGGAGAGAGGGCAATCAGCCCCAGCATTTT